These 15 T cell receptor beta chains were all obtained from the same sample, sequenced in a study of blood T cell repertoires in COVID-19. Here immunoSEQ multiplex PCR was the method, and the copy in TCRdb shows in-frame clones only, minus some. The sample lists about 52,000 clones, about 83% occurring once. Sequencing was performed on peripheral blood. These receptors all stem from a man in his 70s with active COVID-19.

The chain carries TRBV7-3 and TRBJ2-5, with D possibly TRBD1 on 5 matching bases. The CDR3 extends over 13 amino acids. Germline V lookup: CDR1 SGHTA, CDR2 FQGTGA. Trimming removed 2 bases at V and 5 bases at J, with 9 bases between. The CDR3 here is CASSLQWGETQYF. CDR3 nucleotides: TGTGCCAGCAGCTTACAGTGGGGCGAGACCCAGTACTTC.

The chain recombines TRBV29-1 with TRBJ2-2, with 12 bases aligning to TRBD2. V was clipped by 4 bases and J by 5 bases; unmatched bases: 8. The germline V gene has CDR1 SQVTM and CDR2 ANQGSEA. This CDR3 contains 16 residues. Written as DNA, the CDR3 is TGCAGCGTTGCCACCCTAGCGGGGGGGCGGACCGGGGAGCTGTTTTTT. This translates into CSVATLAGGRTGELFF.

The chain recombines TRBV9 with TRBJ1-4; D not certain. The CDR3 sequence is 16 residues long. V lost 0 bases, J lost 3 bases, and 12 bases lay in between. Germline CDR1 is SGDLS and CDR2 is YYNGEE. The chain's CDR3 is CASSVGPGRANEKLFF. CDR3 DNA sequence: TGTGCCAGCAGCGTAGGGCCCGGGAGGGCTAATGAAAAACTGTTTTTT.

The J gene is TRBJ1-4, the V gene TRBV7-8, with D perhaps TRBD1 (5 bases). Trimming took off 5 bases at V and 3 bases at J, with 16 bases between the two ends. The CDR3 covers 16 residues. From germline, CDR1 is SGHVS and CDR2 FQNEAQ. CDR3 DNA sequence: TGTGCCAGCAGCCCCGTCGCCGGGACTTCTAATGAAAAACTGTTTTTT. This encodes CASSPVAGTSNEKLFF.

The chain has TRBV5-1 and TRBJ1-1; TRBD1 might be the D (6 bases). Germline CDR1 SGHRS, CDR2 YFSETQ. Trimming pared 4 bases from V and 2 bases from J, leaving 9 bases between. This CDR3 contains 13 residues. The CDR3 here is CASSVGQNTEAFF. CDR3 in DNA: TGCGCCAGCAGCGTGGGACAAAACACTGAAGCTTTCTTT.

The chain has TRBV6-2 or TRBV6-3 and TRBJ2-3, with 10 nucleotides matching TRBD1. The CDR3 loop spans 18 amino acids. J lost 2 bases, V lost 4 bases, and 12 bases had no gene match. From germline, CDR1 is MNHEY and CDR2 SVGEGT. The CDR3 region is CASSSLSGTGENTDTQYF. The CDR3 DNA follows: TGTGCCAGCAGTTCACTTTCCGGGACAGGGGAAAACACAGATACGCAGTATTTT.

This chain joins TRBV6-5 and TRBJ2-3, with D uncertain. From germline, CDR1 is MNHEY and CDR2 SVGAGI. The V end lost 5 bases, the J end lost 3 bases, and 9 bases lay between the germline ends. The CDR3 contains 13 residues. CDR3 in DNA: TGTGCCAGCAGTCCGACTTTTACAGATACGCAGTATTTT. It encodes CASSPTFTDTQYF.

This chain's CDR3 is CASSWGTSKYQETQYF. The CDR3 DNA follows: TGTGCCAGCAGCTGGGGGACATCCAAGTACCAAGAGACCCAGTACTTC. The chain recombines TRBV5-5 with TRBJ2-5; TRBD1 might be the D (6 bases). Trimming pared 3 bases from V and 0 bases from J, leaving 15 bases between. The length of the CDR3 is 16 residues. Germline V lookup: CDR1 SGHKS, CDR2 YYEKEE (reference sequence). The full variable domain, completed using reference TRBV5-5 and TRBJ2-5, is DAGVTQSPTHLIKTRGQQVTLRCSPISGHKSVSWYQQVLGQGPQFIFQYYEKEERGRGNFPDRFSARQFPNYSSELNVNALLLGDSALYLCASSWGTSKYQETQYFGPGTRLLVL.

The chain joins TRBV9 to TRBJ1-6; 9 positions match TRBD1. The CDR3 length is 14 residues. V lost 4 bases and J lost 10; bases outside the gene matches: 6. Germline CDR1 SGDLS, CDR2 YYNGEE. The CDR3 is CASSTRDRDSPLHF. In DNA, the CDR3 is TGTGCCAGCAGCACTCGGGACAGGGACTCACCCCTCCACTTT.

This clone appeared a single time. The chain recombines TRBV7-2 with TRBJ2-6, with D tentatively TRBD1 (6 bases). Germline V CDR1 and CDR2: SGHTA, FQGNSA. Trimming cost V 5 bases and J 2 bases, with 16 bases left between them. This CDR3 is built from 17 residues. CDR3 nucleotides: TGTGCCAGCAGCCTGTTACTACAGGGCCCTGGGGCCAACGTCCTGACTTTC. Encoded protein: CASSLLLQGPGANVLTF.

This clone was seen many times. The V gene is TRBV11-3, the J gene TRBJ1-6; D unclear. V was trimmed by 3 bases and J by 10 bases, leaving 19 bases between them. The CDR3 is 16 residues long. Germline CDR1 is SGHNT and CDR2 is YENEEA. The CDR3 DNA sequence: TGTGCCAGCAGCTTTGTTAGCGTGGTCTTCCGATCACCCCTCCACTTT. Protein: CASSFVSVVFRSPLHF.

The chain joins TRBV11-3 to TRBJ2-2; the D is unclear. The CDR3 runs to 15 residues. In germline, CDR1 is SGHNT, CDR2 YENEEA. The V gene lost 2 bases and the J gene lost 6 bases, with 13 bases spanning the gap. CDR3 in DNA: TGTGCCAGCAGCTTAACCGCCGCAGGTTCCGGGGAGCTGTTTTTT. It encodes CASSLTAAGSGELFF.

The rearrangement joins TRBV5-6 to TRBJ2-1, with D unclear. CDR1 SGHDT and CDR2 YYEEEE come from the germline V gene. V lost 4 bases to trimming and J lost 0 bases, with 8 bases between them. The CDR3 has 14 amino acids. Here the CDR3 DNA reads TGTGCCAGCAGCAGCATTCGCTCCTACAATGAGCAGTTCTTC. Protein sequence: CASSSIRSYNEQFF.

The chain employs TRBV9 and TRBJ1-5; D not resolved. V was cut by 4 bases and J by 7 bases, with 12 bases left in between. This CDR3 comprises 13 residues. Per the germline V gene, CDR1 is SGDLS and CDR2 is YYNGEE. Written as DNA, the CDR3 is TGTGCCAGCAGCTCAGACGGAGGCCAGCCCCAGCATTTT. Translated: CASSSDGGQPQHF. The whole variable domain, filled in from reference TRBV9 and TRBJ1-5, reads DSGVTQTPKHLITATGQRVTLRCSPRSGDLSVYWYQQSLDQGLQFLIQYYNGEERAKGNILERFSAQQFPDLHSELNLSSLELGDSALYFCASSSDGGQPQHFGDGTRLSIL.

The chain recombines TRBV5-1 with TRBJ1-2, with TRBD1 matching 7 bases. Unmatched junction bases numbered 6, after V lost 3 bases and J lost 4 bases. The CDR3 totals 14 residues. The V gene's germline CDR1 is SGHRS and CDR2 YFSETQ. The CDR3 DNA follows: TGCGCCAGCAGCTCCGGGACAGCGTTCTATGGCTACACCTTC. Its protein is CASSSGTAFYGYTF.